The 28 T cell receptor beta chains listed next were all sequenced from one sample in a study of identical twins. One entry per CDR3 protein, called by TCRdb with MiXCR from the 5' RACE reads. The sample has approximately 550,000 distinct CDR3 sequences, around 20% seen once. These records were also assigned to another study, of yellow fever vaccine responses in identical twins.

Sequencing was performed on CD4+ T cells sorted from blood. The source is a woman younger than 35 in good health.

This chain connects TRBV4-1 to TRBJ2-1; TRBD2 matches at 7 bases. From germline, CDR1 is MGHRA and CDR2 YSYEKL. The CDR3 contains 16 residues. Unmatched junction bases numbered 7, after V lost 1 base and J lost 4 bases. CDR3 DNA: TGCGCCAGCAGCCAAGGTGGTAGGGGAGGGTACAATGAGCAGTTCTTC. Encoded protein: CASSQGGRGGYNEQFF.

This clonotype was detected a few times. CDR3: CASSLGDKNTGELFF. CDR3 DNA sequence: TGCGCCAGCAGCTTGGGAGACAAGAACACCGGGGAGCTGTTTTTT. This chain connects TRBV5-1 to TRBJ2-2; D is undetermined. Per the germline V gene, CDR1 is SGHRS and CDR2 is YFSETQ. V was cut by 0 bases and J by 1 base, with 7 bases left in between. CDR3 length: 15 residues.

This clonotype was recorded a few times. This rearrangement joins TRBV5-6 to TRBJ2-5, with 13 bases matching TRBD2. Germline V gene data show CDR1 as SGHDT and CDR2 as YYEEEE. The length of the CDR3 is 17 residues. J was trimmed by 5 bases and V by 3 bases; bases with no gene match: 10. CDR3 in amino acids: CASSSAGTSGVVETQYF. The CDR3 bases are TGTGCCAGCAGCTCTGCCGGGACTAGCGGGGTTGTGGAGACCCAGTACTTC.

The chain carries TRBV20-1 and TRBJ2-4; D could derive from TRBD1 or TRBD2 (5 bases each). V was cut by 3 bases and J by 0 bases, with 12 bases left in between. CDR1 is DFQATT and CDR2 is SNEGSKA in the germline V gene (reference sequence). The CDR3 totals 15 residues. CDR3 DNA: TGCAGTGCTAGCGGGGCAGGGTTAGCCAAAAACATTCAGTACTTC. It specifies CSASGAGLAKNIQYF.

This clonotype was detected only a few times. The chain joins TRBV24-1 to TRBJ2-3; D is possibly TRBD2 (6 bases). Germline V gene lookup returns CDR1 KGHDR and CDR2 SFDVKD. Trimming removed 9 bases at V and 1 base at J, with 13 bases between. This CDR3 region has 14 residues. This CDR3 reads CATAGLAGTDTQYF. The CDR3 coding sequence is TGTGCCACCGCGGGACTCGCGGGCACAGATACGCAGTATTTT.

The table lists this clonotype with a few counts. The chain employs TRBV7-8 and TRBJ1-1; D unclear. The V and J ends lost 1 base and 5 bases respectively, with 11 bases between them. The germline V gene has CDR1 SGHVS and CDR2 FQNEAQ. This CDR3 is 14 amino acids long. The CDR3: CASSLGTLLTEAFF. CDR3 nucleotide sequence: TGTGCCAGCAGCTTAGGGACGCTTTTGACTGAAGCTTTCTTT.

The CDR3, as DNA: TGCAGTGCTCTGGCAGGTGAAGGTCAGCCCCAGCATTTT. It is translated as CSALAGEGQPQHF. The chain joins TRBV20-1 to TRBJ1-5; D gene uncertain. This CDR3 is 13 amino acids long. The ends were cut back, 5 bases at V and 6 bases at J, with 14 bases in the middle. In germline, CDR1 is DFQATT, CDR2 SNEGSKA (reference sequence).

V is TRBV5-1 and J is TRBJ2-1; D gene ambiguous. V was cut by 1 base and J by 5 bases, with 10 bases left in between. CDR3 length equals 14 residues. Germline lookup yields CDR1 SGHRS and CDR2 YFSETQ. The CDR3 here is CASSLNGQNNEQFF. CDR3 in DNA: TGCGCCAGCAGCTTGAATGGGCAAAACAATGAGCAGTTCTTC.

This chain connects TRBV6-2 or TRBV6-3 to TRBJ2-1, with 10 nucleotides matching TRBD2. V trimming: 2 bases; J trimming: 3 bases; junction bases outside the gene matches: 4. CDR1 and CDR2 from the germline V gene are MNHEY and SVGEGT. The CDR3 spans 16 residues. CDR3 nucleotide sequence: TGTGCCAGCAGTTACGCTAGCGGGAGCGGCTACAATGAGCAGTTCTTC. Its protein is CASSYASGSGYNEQFF.

The chain uses TRBV29-1 and TRBJ2-1; 7 bases are a match to TRBD1. V lost 0 bases, J lost 10 bases, and 15 bases stayed unmatched. Germline V gene data show CDR1 as SQVTM and CDR2 as ANQGSEA. This CDR3 has 16 residues. In DNA form, the CDR3 reads TGCAGCGTTGAAGATGGCAGGGGGTTGCACTATTCGGAGCAGTTCTTC. It translates to CSVEDGRGLHYSEQFF.

The chain is built from TRBV3-1 and TRBJ2-5; D unclear. The V gene lost 6 bases and the J gene lost 2 bases, with 10 bases spanning the gap. CDR1 and CDR2 (germline): LGHDT, YNNKEL (reference sequence). The CDR3 length is 13 residues. CDR3 nucleotides: TGTGCCAGCAGAGTGAGTACGCAAGAGACCCAGTACTTC. This translates into CASRVSTQETQYF.

Only a few counts were recorded for this clonotype. This rearrangement joins TRBV5-5 to TRBJ2-7; D possibly corresponds to TRBD1 (6 bases). From germline, CDR1 is SGHKS and CDR2 YYEKEE (reference sequence). The CDR3 is made up of 15 amino acids. The V end was cut by 1 base, the J end by 3 bases, with 14 bases between. Here the CDR3 DNA reads TGTGCCAGCAGCTTGTTTTTCCAGGGGAACTACGAGCAGTACTTC. Its translation: CASSLFFQGNYEQYF.

This clonotype was recorded a few times. The gene calls are TRBV19 and TRBJ2-3, with 8 positions matching TRBD2. Per germline, CDR1 LNHDA and CDR2 SQIVND (reference sequence). Unmatched junction bases numbered 9, after V lost 10 bases and J lost 0 bases. The CDR3 spans 15 residues. For the CDR3, the DNA is TGTGCCACCGGGGGGGCAGCCCTGAGCACAGATACGCAGTATTTT. This gives the protein CATGGAALSTDTQYF.

This clonotype was detected only a few times. The V and J genes are TRBV9 and TRBJ2-7; 10 bases are shared with TRBD2. This CDR3 has 12 amino acids. From germline, CDR1 is SGDLS and CDR2 YYNGEE. The CDR3 nucleotides are TGTGCTTCTAGCGGGAGCGTAGGAGAGCAGTACTTC. It yields the protein CASSGSVGEQYF.

The CDR3 coding sequence is TGCAGTGCTACGGCGCGTCAAAATTCACCCCTCCACTTT. Translation gives CSATARQNSPLHF. The V call is TRBV20-1, the J call TRBJ1-6; D remains unclear. CDR3 length: 13 amino acids. The germline V and J ends were trimmed by 4 bases and 7 bases, with 11 bases remaining between them. The germline CDR1 and CDR2 sequences are DFQATT and SNEGSKA (reference sequence).

This clonotype has a handful of counts. The rearrangement uses TRBV9 and TRBJ2-5; possibly TRBD1 for D (7 bases). V shed 3 bases and J shed 5 bases, with 23 bases lying between them. This CDR3 has 17 amino acids. CDR1 SGDLS and CDR2 YYNGEE come from the germline V gene. CDR3 DNA sequence: TGTGCCAGCAGCGCTGGGGGGCAGGGGGGTTTGAGGGAGACCCAGTACTTC. Translating gives CASSAGGQGGLRETQYF. Based on the CDR3 plus reference TRBV9 and TRBJ2-5, the full variable domain is DSGVTQTPKHLITATGQRVTLRCSPRSGDLSVYWYQQSLDQGLQFLIQYYNGEERAKGNILERFSAQQFPDLHSELNLSSLELGDSALYFCASSAGGQGGLRETQYFGPGTRLLVL.

This clonotype was found a few times. The rearrangement uses TRBV18 and TRBJ2-1; 11 nucleotides match TRBD2. The CDR3 is made up of 15 amino acids. CDR1 is KGHSH and CDR2 is LQKENI in the germline V gene. With 5 bases clipped from V and 6 bases from J, the junction kept 6 bases outside the gene matches. The CDR3 sequence: CASSTGLAGLNEQFF. For the CDR3, the DNA is TGTGCCAGCTCAACCGGACTAGCGGGCCTCAATGAGCAGTTCTTC.

A few counts support this clonotype. The chain has TRBV5-1 and TRBJ2-1; D could derive from TRBD1 or TRBD2 (5 bases each). The germline V gene encodes CDR1 SGHRS and CDR2 YFSETQ. CDR3 size: 15 residues. With 2 bases removed from V and 7 bases from J, the gap between germline ends came to 16 bases. The CDR3 sequence is CASSFRDPQGNEQFF. CDR3 nucleotides: TGCGCCAGCAGCTTCAGGGACCCACAAGGGAATGAGCAGTTCTTC.

The chain uses TRBV5-1 and TRBJ1-4; D not resolved. V dropped 0 bases and J dropped 4 bases, with 7 bases sitting between them. The germline CDR1 and CDR2 sequences are SGHRS and YFSETQ. This CDR3 is built from 14 residues. CDR3 DNA: TGCGCCAGCAGCTTGGACAGCCTTAATGAAAAACTGTTTTTT. Translation: CASSLDSLNEKLFF. Filled out from reference TRBV5-1 and TRBJ1-4, the complete variable domain reads KAGVTQTPRYLIKTRGQQVTLSCSPISGHRSVSWYQQTPGQGLQFLFEYFSETQRNKGNFPGRFSGRQFSNSRSEMNVSTLELGDSALYLCASSLDSLNEKLFFGSGTQLSVL.

The chain combines TRBV28 with TRBJ2-3; D is uncertain. The length of the CDR3 is 15 residues. Germline V gene lookup returns CDR1 MDHEN and CDR2 SYDVKM. The V gene lost 1 base and the J gene lost 2 bases, with 10 bases spanning the gap. This CDR3 is CASSLFRSLTDTQYF. In nucleotides, the CDR3 is TGTGCCAGCAGTTTATTCAGGTCCCTCACAGATACGCAGTATTTT.

The J gene is TRBJ2-1, the V gene TRBV7-7, with D perhaps matching TRBD2 (6 bases). The CDR3 extends over 15 amino acids. Germline CDR1 is SSHAT and CDR2 is FNYEAQ (reference sequence). V was trimmed by 5 bases and J by 2 bases, leaving 13 bases between them. CDR3 sequence: CASSRDSNAYNEQFF. CDR3 coding DNA: TGTGCCAGCAGCCGGGACTCCAACGCCTACAATGAGCAGTTCTTC.

V is TRBV6-5 and J is TRBJ2-7; TRBD2 matches at 13 bases. J was trimmed by 6 bases and V by 2 bases; bases with no gene match: 4. There are 15 residues in the CDR3. The V gene's germline CDR1 is MNHEY and CDR2 SVGAGI. CDR3 in DNA: TGTGCCAGCAGTTACCTCGGACTAGCGGGAGTCGAGCAGTACTTC. It encodes CASSYLGLAGVEQYF.

This chain uses TRBV10-3 with TRBJ2-5; no reliable D call. This CDR3 spans 13 amino acids. Germline-derived CDR1 and CDR2 are ENHRY and SYGVKD. V was trimmed by 3 bases and J by 0 bases, leaving 5 bases between them. The chain's CDR3 is CAISDGHQETQYF. CDR3 DNA sequence: TGTGCCATCAGTGACGGACACCAAGAGACCCAGTACTTC.

The chain recombines TRBV12-3 or TRBV12-4 with TRBJ1-6, with TRBD1 matching 7 bases. The CDR3 length is 13 residues. V was clipped by 10 bases and J by 8 bases; unmatched bases: 8. The CDR3 loop reads CATRGQGDSPLHF. In DNA form, the CDR3 reads TGTGCCACCCGGGGGCAGGGGGATTCACCCCTCCACTTT.

This clonotype was observed at least ten times. The chain carries TRBV28 and TRBJ1-2; D gene ambiguous. Trimming removed 2 bases from V and 6 bases from J, with 4 bases in between. CDR1 and CDR2 from the germline V gene are MDHEN and SYDVKM. This CDR3 is 11 amino acids long. The CDR3 region has the DNA TGTGCCAGCAGTTTAGGAGATGGCTACACCTTC. As protein: CASSLGDGYTF.

This clonotype was counted many times. V usage is TRBV12-3 or TRBV12-4 and J usage is TRBJ2-2, with D tentatively TRBD2 (6 bases). Between the trimmed V and J ends, which lost 4 bases and 4 bases, there was a span of 7 bases. The CDR3 totals 13 residues. CDR3 in DNA: TGTGCCAGCAGTTCGGGGGTCACCGGGGAGCTGTTTTTT. Protein product: CASSSGVTGELFF.

V and J are TRBV7-9 and TRBJ2-1, with TRBD1 identical over 9 bases. The J segment lost 5 bases and the V segment lost 5 bases, leaving 7 bases of the junction unmatched. The CDR3 runs to 15 residues. Germline CDR1 SEHNR, CDR2 FQNEAQ (reference sequence). CDR3 DNA: TGTGCCAGCAGCCCAGGGACAGGGAATAACAATGAGCAGTTCTTC. Residues: CASSPGTGNNNEQFF.

This sequence joins TRBV4-1 and TRBJ2-7; no reliable D call. This CDR3 has 15 amino acids. The germline V and J ends were trimmed by 4 bases and 2 bases, with 15 bases remaining between them. Germline loops: CDR1 MGHRA, CDR2 YSYEKL. CDR3 sequence (DNA): TGCGCCAGCAGCCTGTCTCGACTCCCCACCTACGAGCAGTACTTC. Protein product: CASSLSRLPTYEQYF.